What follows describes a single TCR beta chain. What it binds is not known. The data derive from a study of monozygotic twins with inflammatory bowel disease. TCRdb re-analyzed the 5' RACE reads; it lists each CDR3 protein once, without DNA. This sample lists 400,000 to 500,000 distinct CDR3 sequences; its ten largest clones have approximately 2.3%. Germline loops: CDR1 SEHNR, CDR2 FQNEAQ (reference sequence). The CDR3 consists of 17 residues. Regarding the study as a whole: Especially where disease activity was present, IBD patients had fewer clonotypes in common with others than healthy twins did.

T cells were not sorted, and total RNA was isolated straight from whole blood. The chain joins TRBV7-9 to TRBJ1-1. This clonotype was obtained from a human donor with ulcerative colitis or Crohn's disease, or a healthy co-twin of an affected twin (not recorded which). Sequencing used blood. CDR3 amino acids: CASSLGQAFGRNTEAFF.